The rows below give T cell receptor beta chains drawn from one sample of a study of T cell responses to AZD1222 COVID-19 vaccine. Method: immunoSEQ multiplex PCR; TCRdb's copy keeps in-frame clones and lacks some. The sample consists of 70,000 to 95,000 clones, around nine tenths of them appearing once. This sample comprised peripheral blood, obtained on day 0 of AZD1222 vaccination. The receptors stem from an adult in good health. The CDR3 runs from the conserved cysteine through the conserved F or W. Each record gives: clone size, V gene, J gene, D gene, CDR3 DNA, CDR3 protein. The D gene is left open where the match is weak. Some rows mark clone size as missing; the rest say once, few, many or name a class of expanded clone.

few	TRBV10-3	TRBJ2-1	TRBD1	TGTGCCATCGGACAGGGAACACACCATGAGCAGTTCTTC	CAIGQGTHHEQFF
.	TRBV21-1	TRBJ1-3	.	TGTGCCAGCAGCAAAAAAGGAAAACAGGTTGGAAACACCATATATTTT	CASSKKGKQVGNTIYF
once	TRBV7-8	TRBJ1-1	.	TGTGCCAGCAGACAAACCGGGACGGCTCACACTGAAGCTTTCTTT	CASRQTGTAHTEAFF
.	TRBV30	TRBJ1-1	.	TGTGCCTGGACCTCTGGGGGGATGAACACTGAAGCTTTCTTT	CAWTSGGMNTEAFF
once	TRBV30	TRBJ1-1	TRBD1	TGTGCCTGGAGTGTATCAGGGGGCGCTGAAGCTTTCTTT	CAWSVSGGAEAFF
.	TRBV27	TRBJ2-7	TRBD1	TGTGCCAGCAGTTTATCTCGGACAGGGATCAACGAGCAGTACTTC	CASSLSRTGINEQYF
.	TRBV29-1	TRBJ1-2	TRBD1	TGCAGCGTTGGAAAGACAGGGACTAACTATGGCTACACCTTC	CSVGKTGTNYGYTF
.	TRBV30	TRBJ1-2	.	TGTGCCTGGAGTGTACGGTTCACAGCCTATGGCTACACCTTC	CAWSVRFTAYGYTF
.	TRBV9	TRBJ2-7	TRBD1	TGTGCCAGCAGCGACAACCTACAGGGGCCGGAGCAGTACTTC	CASSDNLQGPEQYF
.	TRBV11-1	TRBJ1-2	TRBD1	TGTGCCAGCAGCTACGCGTCAGGGGGGAGCTATGGCTACACCTTC	CASSYASGGSYGYTF
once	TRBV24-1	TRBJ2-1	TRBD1	TGTGCCACCAGTGATTTACGGACAGGGGGCAGGGGCAATGAGCAGTTCTTC	CATSDLRTGGRGNEQFF
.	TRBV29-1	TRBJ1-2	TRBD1	TGCAGCGTTCGCAGGGGGGCCGGCTATGGCTACACCTTC	CSVRRGAGYGYTF
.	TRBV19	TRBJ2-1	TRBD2	TGTGCCAGTAGTATCTCGAGCGGGGGGTACAATGAGCAGTTCTTC	CASSISSGGYNEQFF
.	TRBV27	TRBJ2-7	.	TGTGCCAGCCGTTGGGACGGCTATTACTACGAGCAGTACTTC	CASRWDGYYYEQYF
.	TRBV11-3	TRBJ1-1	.	TGTGCCAGCAGCTTAGTCGGCAGTGAAGCTTTCTTT	CASSLVGSEAFF
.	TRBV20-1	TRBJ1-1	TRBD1	TGCAGTGCTATAGAGGGACAGGGAGCTTTCTTT	CSAIEGQGAFF
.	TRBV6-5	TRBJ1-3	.	TGTGCCAGCAGTCAGGCCGTAACCTCTGGAAACACCATATATTTT	CASSQAVTSGNTIYF
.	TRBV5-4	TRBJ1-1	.	TGTGCCAGCAGCTTAGACAGCTGGAACACTGAAGCTTTCTTT	CASSLDSWNTEAFF
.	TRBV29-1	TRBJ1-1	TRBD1	TGCAGCGCTATACAGGGGGCAGTTGGAACTGAAGCTTTCTTT	CSAIQGAVGTEAFF
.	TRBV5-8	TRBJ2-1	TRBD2	TGTGCCAGCAGCTTCACCGGGACTAGCGGGAACAATGAGCAGTTCTTC	CASSFTGTSGNNEQFF
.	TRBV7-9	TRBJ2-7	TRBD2	TGTGCCAGCAGCTTCCCGGGACTAGCTGGCGAGCAGTACTTC	CASSFPGLAGEQYF
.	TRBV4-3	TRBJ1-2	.	TGCGCCAGCAGCCAAGAATGGAGTAATGGCTACACCTTC	CASSQEWSNGYTF
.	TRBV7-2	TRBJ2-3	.	TGTGCCAGCAGCTTAGGGGCTGAAACTAGCACAGATACGCAGTATTTT	CASSLGAETSTDTQYF
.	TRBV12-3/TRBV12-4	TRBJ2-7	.	TGTGCCAGCAGTCCAGAGACCCCCTACGAGCAGTACTTC	CASSPETPYEQYF
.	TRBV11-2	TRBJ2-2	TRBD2	TGTGCCAGCAGCTTATTATCAGCGGGGGCAGCGAACACCGGGGAGCTGTTTTTT	CASSLLSAGAANTGELFF
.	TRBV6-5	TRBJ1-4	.	TGTGCCAGCACCTTGACAACTAATGAAAAACTGTTTTTT	CASTLTTNEKLFF
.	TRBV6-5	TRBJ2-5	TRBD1	TGTGCCAGCAGTTACCTCGGGACAGACCTCCAAGAGACCCAGTACTTC	CASSYLGTDLQETQYF
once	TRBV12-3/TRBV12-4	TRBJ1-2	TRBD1	TGTGCCAGTCGTATACAGGGGGGCGGTGGCTACACCTTC	CASRIQGGGGYTF
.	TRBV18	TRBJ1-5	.	TGTGCCAGCTCAACAGACAGCAATCAGCCCCAGCATTTT	CASSTDSNQPQHF
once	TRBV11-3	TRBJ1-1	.	TGTGCCAGCAGACTGAACACTGAAGCTTTCTTT	CASRLNTEAFF
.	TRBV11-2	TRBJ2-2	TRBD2	TGTGCCAGCAGCTTAACCGGGACTAGCGAAACGGTGGAGCTGTTTTTT	CASSLTGTSETVELFF
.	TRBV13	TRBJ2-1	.	TGTGCCAGCAGCTTCGGCAGGGACGATGAGCAGTTCTTC	CASSFGRDDEQFF
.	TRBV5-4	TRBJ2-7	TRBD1	TGTGCCAGCAGCTTCCGGACAGGGGGCTACGAGCAGTACTTC	CASSFRTGGYEQYF
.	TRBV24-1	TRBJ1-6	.	TGTGCCACCAGTGATATACGGGTGACACACCCTATCACGGGCTCCTATAATTCACCCCTCCACTTT	CATSDIRVTHPITGSYNSPLHF
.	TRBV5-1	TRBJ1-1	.	TGCGCCAGCAGCTTAAACGGGGCGGGAGTCATGAACACTGAAGCTTTCTTT	CASSLNGAGVMNTEAFF
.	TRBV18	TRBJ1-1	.	TGTGCCAGCTCACCACCCACCCTCGGAGCAAGCACTGAAGCTTTCTTT	CASSPPTLGASTEAFF
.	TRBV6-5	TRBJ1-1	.	TGTGCCAGCAGTTACTCAAGGGTTAACACTGAAGCTTTCTTT	CASSYSRVNTEAFF
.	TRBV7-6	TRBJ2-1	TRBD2	TGTGCCAGCAGCTTAGGGGGGGCGACTAGCGGCCACTCCTACAATGAGCAGTTCTTC	CASSLGGATSGHSYNEQFF
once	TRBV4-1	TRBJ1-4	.	TGCGCCAGCAGCCAAGACGATATTCGGGGGAGTGAAAAACTGTTTTTT	CASSQDDIRGSEKLFF
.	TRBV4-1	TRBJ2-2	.	TGCGCCAGCAGCCAGGGCAGGGTGGGCACCGGGGAGCTGTTTTTT	CASSQGRVGTGELFF
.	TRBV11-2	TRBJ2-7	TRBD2	TGTGCCAGCAGCCAGGGACTAGCCACCTACGAGCAGTACTTC	CASSQGLATYEQYF
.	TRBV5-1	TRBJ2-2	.	TGCGCCAGCAGCTTGGATCCTGGGGAGCTGTTTTTT	CASSLDPGELFF
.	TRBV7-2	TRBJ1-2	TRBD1	TGTGCCAGCAGCAGGGACAGGGGGGATGGCTACACCTTC	CASSRDRGDGYTF
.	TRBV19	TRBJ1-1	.	TGTGCCAGTAGTATTTATGCCCTGGAAAACAAAATCAACACTGAAGCTTTCTTT	CASSIYALENKINTEAFF
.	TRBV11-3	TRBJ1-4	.	TGTGCCAGCAGCTCCCGTCTAGGAGGGCGAGAAAAACTGTTTTTT	CASSSRLGGREKLFF
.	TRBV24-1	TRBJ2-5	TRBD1	TGTGCCACCAGTGATTTGGGACAGGGCCAAGAGACCCAGTACTTC	CATSDLGQGQETQYF